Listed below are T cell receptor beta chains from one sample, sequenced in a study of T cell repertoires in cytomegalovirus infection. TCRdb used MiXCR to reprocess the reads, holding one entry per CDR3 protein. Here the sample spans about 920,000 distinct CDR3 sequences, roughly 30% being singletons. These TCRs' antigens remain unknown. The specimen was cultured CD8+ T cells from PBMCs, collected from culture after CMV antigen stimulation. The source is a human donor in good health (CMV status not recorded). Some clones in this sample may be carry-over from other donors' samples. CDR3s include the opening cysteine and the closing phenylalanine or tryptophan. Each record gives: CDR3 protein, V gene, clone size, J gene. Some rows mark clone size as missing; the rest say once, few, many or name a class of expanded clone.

CASNSQGILTDTQYF | TRBV9 | . | TRBJ2-3
CASGFLGYGYTF | TRBV12-5 | few | TRBJ1-2
CASSRGEGPQHF | TRBV7-9 | few | TRBJ1-5
CASSLQGMKGELFF | TRBV7-6 | few | TRBJ2-2
CASSPRSGARQETQYF | TRBV7-9 | . | TRBJ2-5
CASRNTGYNEKLFF | TRBV12-3/TRBV12-4 | . | TRBJ1-4
CATSDFESPRGETQYF | TRBV24-1 | . | TRBJ2-5
CASSVWGGAIQETQHF | TRBV6-6 | . | TRBJ2-5
CSVSGLSQETQYF | TRBV29-1 | few | TRBJ2-5
CASSQGRFGNTIYF | TRBV6-5 | . | TRBJ1-3
CASSSPTGVTETQYF | TRBV7-2 | many | TRBJ2-5
CASSIPITASNQPQHF | TRBV19 | . | TRBJ1-5
CASRYRDREDTEAFF | TRBV9 | . | TRBJ1-1
CASSQRVGEQYF | TRBV4-2 | . | TRBJ2-3
CVSRPGQGIPWEDYNEQFF | TRBV19 | . | TRBJ2-1
CSVEGDAVNTGELFF | TRBV29-1 | . | TRBJ2-2
CASSTSRVGNAEAFF | TRBV27 | . | TRBJ1-1
CSVRYTGELFF | TRBV29-1 | . | TRBJ2-2
CASSLEADQNTEAFF | TRBV7-8 | many | TRBJ1-1
CASSLMTGTGYGYTF | TRBV14 | . | TRBJ1-2
CASSATGRSYEQYF | TRBV7-2 | few | TRBJ2-7
CASSLYGGGGPGTDTQYF | TRBV28 | . | TRBJ2-3
CASKRAKNTGELFF | TRBV4-1 | few | TRBJ2-2
CASSPDRTLAYEQYF | TRBV18 | . | TRBJ2-7
CASSLGPQYQETQYF | TRBV4-1 | . | TRBJ2-5
CASSQFFGGTEAFF | TRBV4-1 | few | TRBJ1-1
CATSRIRLADKETQYF | TRBV15 | . | TRBJ2-5
CASSLYLETKNEAFF | TRBV7-2 | many | TRBJ1-1
CASSVGGGPNTGELFF | TRBV9 | few | TRBJ2-2
CASSPYRGQDTEAFF | TRBV14 | few | TRBJ1-1
CASSPRAGELFF | TRBV7-3 | many | TRBJ2-2
CASEDGRGTQYF | TRBV19 | . | TRBJ2-5
CASSPYHRAASYNEQFF | TRBV7-6 | many | TRBJ2-1
CASSPGGRPSPNHTEAFF | TRBV18 | . | TRBJ1-1
CASSPPAGGGPNTGELFF | TRBV12-3/TRBV12-4 | . | TRBJ2-2
CASSPLWGAGETQYF | TRBV7-6 | . | TRBJ2-5
CASSQDHTGTTEQYF | TRBV4-1 | . | TRBJ2-7
CASSVAQGSPEPQHF | TRBV27 | . | TRBJ1-5
CASSSGQDYQPQHF | TRBV6-2/TRBV6-3 | . | TRBJ1-5
CSARLSGTGENYEQYF | TRBV20-1 | . | TRBJ2-7